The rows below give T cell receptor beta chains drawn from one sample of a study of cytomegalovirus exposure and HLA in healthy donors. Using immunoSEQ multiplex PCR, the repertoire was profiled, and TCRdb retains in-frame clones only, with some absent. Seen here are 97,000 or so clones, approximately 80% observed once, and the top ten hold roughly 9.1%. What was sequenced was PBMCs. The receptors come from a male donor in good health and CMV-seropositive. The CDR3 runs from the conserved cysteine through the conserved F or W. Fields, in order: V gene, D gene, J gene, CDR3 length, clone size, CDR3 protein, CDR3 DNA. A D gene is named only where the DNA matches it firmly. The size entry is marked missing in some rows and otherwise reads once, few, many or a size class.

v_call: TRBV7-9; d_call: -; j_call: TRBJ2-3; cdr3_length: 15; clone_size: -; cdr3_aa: CASSPQGSGTDTQYF; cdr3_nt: TGTGCCAGCAGTCCGCAGGGGAGCGGCACAGATACGCAGTATTTT
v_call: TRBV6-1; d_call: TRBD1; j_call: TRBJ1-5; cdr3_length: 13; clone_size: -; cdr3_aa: CASSEDRDQPQHF; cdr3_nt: TGTGCCAGCAGTGAGGACAGGGATCAGCCCCAGCATTTT
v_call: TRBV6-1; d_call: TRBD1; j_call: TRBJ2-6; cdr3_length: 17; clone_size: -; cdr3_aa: CASSDRDRPSGANVLTF; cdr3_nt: TGTGCCAGCAGTGATAGGGACAGACCTTCTGGGGCCAACGTCCTGACTTTC
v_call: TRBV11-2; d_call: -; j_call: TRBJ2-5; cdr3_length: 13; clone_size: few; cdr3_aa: CASSLGVQETQYF; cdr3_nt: TGTGCCAGCAGCTTAGGTGTACAAGAGACCCAGTACTTC
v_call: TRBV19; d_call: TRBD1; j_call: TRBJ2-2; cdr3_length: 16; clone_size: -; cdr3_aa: CASTPYGQGNTGELFF; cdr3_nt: TGTGCCAGTACCCCATACGGACAGGGGAACACCGGGGAGCTGTTTTTT
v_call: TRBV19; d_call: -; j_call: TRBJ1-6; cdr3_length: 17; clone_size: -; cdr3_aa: CASSSNRASSYNSPLHF; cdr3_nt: TGTGCCAGTAGCTCCAACAGGGCGAGCTCCTATAATTCACCCCTCCACTTT
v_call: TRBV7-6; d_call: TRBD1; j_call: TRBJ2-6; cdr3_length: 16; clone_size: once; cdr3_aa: CASSSTGGSGANVLTF; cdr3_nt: TGTGCCAGCAGCTCAACAGGGGGCTCTGGGGCCAACGTCCTGACTTTC
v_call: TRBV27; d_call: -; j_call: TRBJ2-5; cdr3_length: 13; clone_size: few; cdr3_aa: CASAPWDTETQYF; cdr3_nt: TGTGCCAGTGCCCCGTGGGACACAGAGACCCAGTACTTC
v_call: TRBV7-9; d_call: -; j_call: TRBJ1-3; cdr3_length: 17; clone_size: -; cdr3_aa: CSSSLDPGSPSGNTIYF; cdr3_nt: TGTTCCAGCAGCTTAGATCCGGGAAGCCCCTCTGGAAACACCATATATTTT
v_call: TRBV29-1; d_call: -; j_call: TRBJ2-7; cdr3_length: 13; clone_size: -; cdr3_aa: CSVESEEPYEQYF; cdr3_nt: TGCAGCGTTGAAAGTGAGGAGCCCTACGAGCAGTACTTC
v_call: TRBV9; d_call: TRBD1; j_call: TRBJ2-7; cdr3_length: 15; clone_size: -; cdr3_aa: CASSVEGQGASEQYF; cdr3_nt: TGTGCCAGCAGCGTAGAAGGACAGGGGGCTTCCGAGCAGTACTTC
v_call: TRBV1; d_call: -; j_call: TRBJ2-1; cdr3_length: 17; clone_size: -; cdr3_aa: CTSSQASGPNHGDEQFF; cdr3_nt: TGCACCAGCAGCCAGGCTAGCGGGCCCAACCACGGGGATGAGCAGTTCTTC
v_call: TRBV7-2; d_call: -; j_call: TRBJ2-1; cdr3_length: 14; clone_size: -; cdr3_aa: CASSSDRPYNEQFF; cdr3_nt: TGTGCCAGCAGTTCCGACAGACCCTACAATGAGCAGTTCTTC
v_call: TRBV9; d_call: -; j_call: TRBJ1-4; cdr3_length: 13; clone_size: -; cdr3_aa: CASSEGSREKLFF; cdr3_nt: TGTGCCAGCAGCGAGGGGTCTCGAGAAAAACTGTTTTTT
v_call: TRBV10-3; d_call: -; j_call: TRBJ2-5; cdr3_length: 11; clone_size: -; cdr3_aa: CAISELETQYF; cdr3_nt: TGTGCCATCAGTGAGCTAGAGACCCAGTACTTC
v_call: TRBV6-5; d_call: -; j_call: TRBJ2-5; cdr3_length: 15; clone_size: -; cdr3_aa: CASSQTSTGTGTQYF; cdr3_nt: TGTGCCAGCAGCCAGACTTCGACAGGGACTGGGACCCAGTACTTC
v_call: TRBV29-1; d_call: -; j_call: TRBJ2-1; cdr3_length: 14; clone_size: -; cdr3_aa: CSVSAGFSSNEQFF; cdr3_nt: TGCAGCGTTAGCGCGGGATTCAGCTCCAATGAGCAGTTCTTC
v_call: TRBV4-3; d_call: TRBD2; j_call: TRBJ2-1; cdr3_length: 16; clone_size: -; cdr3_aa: CASSQELAGSYNEQFF; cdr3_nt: TGCGCCAGCAGCCAAGAATTAGCGGGCAGCTACAATGAGCAGTTCTTC
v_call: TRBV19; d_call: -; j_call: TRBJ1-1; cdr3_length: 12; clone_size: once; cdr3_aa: CASASGNTEAFF; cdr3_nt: TGTGCCAGCGCATCAGGGAACACTGAAGCTTTCTTT
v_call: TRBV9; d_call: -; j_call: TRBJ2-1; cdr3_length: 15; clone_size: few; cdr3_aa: CASSVAGGSYNEQFF; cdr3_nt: TGTGCCAGCAGCGTAGCTGGAGGGTCCTACAATGAGCAGTTCTTC
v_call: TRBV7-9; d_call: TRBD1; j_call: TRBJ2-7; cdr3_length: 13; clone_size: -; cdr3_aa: CASSSGGPHEQYF; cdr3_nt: TGTGCCAGCAGCTCAGGGGGCCCCCACGAGCAGTACTTC
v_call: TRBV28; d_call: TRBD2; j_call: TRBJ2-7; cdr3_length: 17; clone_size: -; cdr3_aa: CASSLSYGGGPGDEQYF; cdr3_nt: TGTGCCAGCAGTTTATCTTACGGGGGGGGTCCTGGGGACGAGCAGTACTTC
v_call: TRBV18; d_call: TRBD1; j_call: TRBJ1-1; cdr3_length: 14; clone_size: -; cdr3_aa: CASSPGQANTEAFF; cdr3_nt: TGTGCCAGCTCACCAGGACAGGCGAACACTGAAGCTTTCTTT
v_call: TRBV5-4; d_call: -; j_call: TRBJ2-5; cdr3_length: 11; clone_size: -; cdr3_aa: CASTNQETQYF; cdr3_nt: TGTGCCAGCACCAACCAAGAGACCCAGTACTTC
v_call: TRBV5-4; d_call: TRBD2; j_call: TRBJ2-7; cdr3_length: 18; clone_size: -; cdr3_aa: CASSYGRSTSGSSYEQYF; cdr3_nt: TGTGCCAGCAGCTACGGACGCAGTACTAGCGGGAGCTCCTACGAGCAGTACTTC
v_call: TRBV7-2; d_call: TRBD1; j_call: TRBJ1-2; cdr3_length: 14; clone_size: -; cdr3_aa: CASSPSRDRGGYTF; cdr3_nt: TGTGCCAGCAGCCCCAGTAGAGACAGGGGAGGATACACCTTC
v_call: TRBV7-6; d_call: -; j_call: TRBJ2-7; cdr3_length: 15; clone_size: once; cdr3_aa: CASSQQGRSSYEQYF; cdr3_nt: TGTGCCAGCAGCCAACAGGGACGGAGCTCCTACGAGCAGTACTTC
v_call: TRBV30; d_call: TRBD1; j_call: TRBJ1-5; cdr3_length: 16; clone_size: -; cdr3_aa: CAWSGPGQGLNQPQHF; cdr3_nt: TGTGCCTGGAGCGGACCGGGACAGGGTCTCAATCAGCCCCAGCATTTT
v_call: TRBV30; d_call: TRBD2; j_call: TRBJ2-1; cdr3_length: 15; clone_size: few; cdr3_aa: CAWSAGGGSHNEQFF; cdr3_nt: TGTGCCTGGAGTGCTGGCGGCGGGAGCCACAATGAGCAGTTCTTC
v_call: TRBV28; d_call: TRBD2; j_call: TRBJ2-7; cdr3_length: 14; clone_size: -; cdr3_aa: CASIGLAGAPEQYF; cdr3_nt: TGTGCCAGCATCGGGTTAGCGGGAGCACCCGAGCAGTACTTC
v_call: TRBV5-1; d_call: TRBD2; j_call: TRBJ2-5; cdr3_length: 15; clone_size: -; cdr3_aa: CASSLWGLAQETQYF; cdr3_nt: TGCGCCAGCAGCTTATGGGGACTAGCTCAAGAGACCCAGTACTTC
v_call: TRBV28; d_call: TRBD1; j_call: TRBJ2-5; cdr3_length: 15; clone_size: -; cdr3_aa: CASSFTGGFEETQYF; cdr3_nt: TGTGCCAGCAGTTTTACAGGGGGCTTCGAAGAGACCCAGTACTTC
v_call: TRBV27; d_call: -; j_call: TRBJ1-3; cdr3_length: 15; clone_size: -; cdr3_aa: CASSFIWRAGNTIYF; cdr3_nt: TGTGCCAGCAGCTTCATCTGGAGGGCTGGAAACACCATATATTTT
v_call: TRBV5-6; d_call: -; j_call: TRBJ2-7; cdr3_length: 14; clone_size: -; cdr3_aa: CASTIRRVVYEQYF; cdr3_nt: TGTGCCAGCACCATTAGGAGGGTTGTCTACGAGCAGTACTTC
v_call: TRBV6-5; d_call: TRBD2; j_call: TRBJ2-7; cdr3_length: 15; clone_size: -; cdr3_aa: CASSYPLAGGYEQYF; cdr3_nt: TGTGCCAGCAGTTACCCGCTAGCGGGAGGGTACGAGCAGTACTTC
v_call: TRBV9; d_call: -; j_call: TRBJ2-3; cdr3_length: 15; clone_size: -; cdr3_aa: CASSLGGASTDTQYF; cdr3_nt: TGTGCCAGCAGCTTGGGGGGGGCATCCACAGATACGCAGTATTTT
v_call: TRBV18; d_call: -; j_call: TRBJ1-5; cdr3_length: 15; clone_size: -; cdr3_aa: CASSPGVTGNQPQHF; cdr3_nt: TGTGCCAGCTCACCAGGGGTTACAGGGAATCAGCCCCAGCATTTT
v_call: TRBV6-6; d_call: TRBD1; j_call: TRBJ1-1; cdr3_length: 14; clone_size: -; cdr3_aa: CASSPTGGPTEAFF; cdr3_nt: TGTGCCAGCAGTCCAACAGGGGGCCCCACTGAAGCTTTCTTT
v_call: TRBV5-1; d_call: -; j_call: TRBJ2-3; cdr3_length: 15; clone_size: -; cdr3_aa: CASSKTTSSTDTQYF; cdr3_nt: TGCGCCAGCAGTAAGACTACATCTAGCACAGATACGCAGTATTTT
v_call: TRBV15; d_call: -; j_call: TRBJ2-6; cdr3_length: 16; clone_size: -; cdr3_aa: CATSSPQGSGANGLTF; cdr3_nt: TGTGCCACCAGCAGTCCCCAGGGGTCTGGGGCCAACGGCCTGACTTTC
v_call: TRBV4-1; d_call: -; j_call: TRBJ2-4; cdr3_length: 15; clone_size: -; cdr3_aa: CASSQEGRVGNIQYF; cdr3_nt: TGCGCCAGCAGCCAAGAAGGCAGGGTCGGAAACATTCAGTACTTC
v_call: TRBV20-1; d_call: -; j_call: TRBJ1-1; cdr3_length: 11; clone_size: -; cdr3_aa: CSAHKNTEAFF; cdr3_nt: TGCAGTGCACACAAGAACACTGAAGCTTTCTTT
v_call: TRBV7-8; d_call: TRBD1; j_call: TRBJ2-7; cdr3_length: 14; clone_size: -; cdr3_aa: CASSLADRAYEQYF; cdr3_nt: TGTGCCAGCAGCTTAGCGGACAGGGCCTACGAGCAGTACTTC
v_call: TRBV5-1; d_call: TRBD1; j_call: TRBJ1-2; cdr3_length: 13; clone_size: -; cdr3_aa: CASSLGQGGGYTF; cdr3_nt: TGCGCCAGCAGCTTGGGACAGGGGGGCGGCTACACCTTC
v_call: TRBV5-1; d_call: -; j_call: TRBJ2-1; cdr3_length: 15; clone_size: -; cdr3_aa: CASSQHTRVGSPQFF; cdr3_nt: TGCGCCAGCAGTCAACACACGCGCGTCGGGAGTCCGCAGTTCTTC
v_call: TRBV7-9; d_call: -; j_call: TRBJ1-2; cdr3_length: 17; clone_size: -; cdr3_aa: CASSLGAQTRANYGYTF; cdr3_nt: TGTGCCAGCAGCTTAGGGGCTCAAACGCGAGCTAACTATGGCTACACCTTC
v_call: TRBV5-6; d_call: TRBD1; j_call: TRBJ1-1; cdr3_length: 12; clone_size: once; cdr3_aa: CASSSDRGEAFF; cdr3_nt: TGTGCCAGCAGCTCCGACAGGGGGGAAGCTTTCTTT
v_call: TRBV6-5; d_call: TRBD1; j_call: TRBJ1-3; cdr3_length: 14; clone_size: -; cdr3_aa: CASSQDRVGNTIYF; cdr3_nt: TGTGCCAGCAGTCAAGACAGGGTTGGAAACACCATATATTTT
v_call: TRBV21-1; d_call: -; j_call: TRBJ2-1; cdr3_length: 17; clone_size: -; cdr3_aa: CASSKASQGIDHNEQFF; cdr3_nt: TGTGCCAGCAGCAAAGCGTCCCAGGGAATTGACCACAATGAGCAGTTCTTC
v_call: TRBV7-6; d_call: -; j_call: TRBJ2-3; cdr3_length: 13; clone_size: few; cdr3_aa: CASSLTQVDTQYF; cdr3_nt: TGTGCCAGCAGCTTAACCCAGGTTGATACGCAGTATTTT
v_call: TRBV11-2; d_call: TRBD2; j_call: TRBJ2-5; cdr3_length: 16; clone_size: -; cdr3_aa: CASSLGTSGSRETQYF; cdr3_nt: TGTGCCAGCAGCTTAGGGACTAGCGGGAGTCGTGAGACCCAGTACTTC
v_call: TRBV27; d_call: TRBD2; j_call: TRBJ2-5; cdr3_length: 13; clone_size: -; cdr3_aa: CASSYTLAGTQYF; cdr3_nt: TGTGCCAGCAGCTACACCCTAGCGGGCACCCAGTACTTC
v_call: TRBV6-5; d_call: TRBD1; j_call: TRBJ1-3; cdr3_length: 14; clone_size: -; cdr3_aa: CASSYGTAGNTIYF; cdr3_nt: TGTGCCAGCAGTTACGGGACAGCTGGAAACACCATATATTTT
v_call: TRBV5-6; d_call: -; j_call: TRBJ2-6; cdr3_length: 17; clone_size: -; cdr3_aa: CASSPPHSPSGANVLTF; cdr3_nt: TGTGCCAGCAGCCCCCCGCATAGTCCTTCTGGGGCCAACGTCCTGACTTTC
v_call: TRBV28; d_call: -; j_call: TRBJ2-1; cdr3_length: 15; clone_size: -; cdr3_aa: CASSPQGRSYNEQFF; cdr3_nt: TGTGCCAGCAGTCCTCAGGGGCGATCCTACAATGAGCAGTTCTTC
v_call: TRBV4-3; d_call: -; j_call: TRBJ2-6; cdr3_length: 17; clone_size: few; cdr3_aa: CASSRGEGFSGANVLTF; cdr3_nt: TGCGCCAGCAGCAGGGGGGAGGGGTTTTCTGGGGCCAACGTCCTGACTTTC
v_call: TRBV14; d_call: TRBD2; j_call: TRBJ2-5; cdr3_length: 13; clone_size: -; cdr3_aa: CASGLAGRETQYF; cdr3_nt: TGTGCCAGCGGACTAGCGGGACGGGAGACCCAGTACTTC
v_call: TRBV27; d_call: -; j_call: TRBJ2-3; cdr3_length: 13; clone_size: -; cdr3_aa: CASSFILADTQYF; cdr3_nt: TGTGCCAGCAGTTTTATTCTCGCAGATACGCAGTATTTT
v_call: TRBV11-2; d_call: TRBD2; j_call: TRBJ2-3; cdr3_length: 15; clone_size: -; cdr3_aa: CASSQVLAGGDTQYF; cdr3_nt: TGTGCCAGCAGCCAGGTACTAGCGGGAGGAGATACGCAGTATTTT